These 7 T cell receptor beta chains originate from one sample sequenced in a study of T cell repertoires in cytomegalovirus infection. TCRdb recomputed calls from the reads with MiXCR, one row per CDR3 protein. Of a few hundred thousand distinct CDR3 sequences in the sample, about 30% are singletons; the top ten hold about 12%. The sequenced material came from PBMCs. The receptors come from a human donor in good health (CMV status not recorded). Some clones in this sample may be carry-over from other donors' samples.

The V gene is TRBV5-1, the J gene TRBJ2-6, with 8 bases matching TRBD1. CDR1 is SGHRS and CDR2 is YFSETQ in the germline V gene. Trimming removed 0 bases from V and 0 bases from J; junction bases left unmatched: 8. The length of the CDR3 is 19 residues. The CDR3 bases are TGCGCCAGCAGCTTGGCGGACAGGGTTACCAGCTCTGGGGCCAACGTCCTGACTTTC. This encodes CASSLADRVTSSGANVLTF.

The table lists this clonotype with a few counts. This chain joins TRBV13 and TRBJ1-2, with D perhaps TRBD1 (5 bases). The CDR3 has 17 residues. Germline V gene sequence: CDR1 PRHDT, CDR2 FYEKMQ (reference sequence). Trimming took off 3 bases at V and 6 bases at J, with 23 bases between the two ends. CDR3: CASSLRGGAGPGNGYTF. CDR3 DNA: TGTGCCAGCAGCTTGAGGGGCGGGGCAGGACCGGGAAATGGCTACACCTTC.

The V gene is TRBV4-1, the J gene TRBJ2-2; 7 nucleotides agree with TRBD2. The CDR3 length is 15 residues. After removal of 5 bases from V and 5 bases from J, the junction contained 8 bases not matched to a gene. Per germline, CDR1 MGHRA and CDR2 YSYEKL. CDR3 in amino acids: CASSGGGVGTGELFF. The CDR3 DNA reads TGCGCCAGCAGCGGGGGGGGGGTAGGAACCGGGGAGCTGTTTTTT.

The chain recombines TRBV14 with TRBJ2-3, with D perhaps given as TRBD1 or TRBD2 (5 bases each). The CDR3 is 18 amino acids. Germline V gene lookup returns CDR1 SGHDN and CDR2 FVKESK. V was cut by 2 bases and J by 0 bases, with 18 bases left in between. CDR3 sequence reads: CASSQTGTISLSTDTQYF. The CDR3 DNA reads TGTGCCAGCAGCCAAACCGGGACCATCTCTTTGAGCACAGATACGCAGTATTTT.

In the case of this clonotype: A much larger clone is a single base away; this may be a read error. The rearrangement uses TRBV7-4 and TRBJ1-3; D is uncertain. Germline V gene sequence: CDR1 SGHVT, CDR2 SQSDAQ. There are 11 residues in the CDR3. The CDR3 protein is CASAPGNIIYF. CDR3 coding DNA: TGTGCCAGCGCACCTGGAAACATCATATATTTT. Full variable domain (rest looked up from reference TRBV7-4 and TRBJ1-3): GAGVSQSPRYKVAKRGRDVALRCDSISGHVTLYWYRQTLGQGSEVLTYSQSDAQRDKSGRPSGRFSAERPERSVSTLKIQRTEQGDSAVYLCASAPGNIIYFGEGSWLTVV.

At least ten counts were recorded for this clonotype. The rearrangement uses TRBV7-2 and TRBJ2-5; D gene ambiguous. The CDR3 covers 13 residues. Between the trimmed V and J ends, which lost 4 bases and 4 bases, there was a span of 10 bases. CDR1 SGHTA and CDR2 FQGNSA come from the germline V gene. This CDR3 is CASSSALRETQYF. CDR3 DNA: TGTGCCAGCAGCTCCGCACTACGAGAGACCCAGTACTTC.

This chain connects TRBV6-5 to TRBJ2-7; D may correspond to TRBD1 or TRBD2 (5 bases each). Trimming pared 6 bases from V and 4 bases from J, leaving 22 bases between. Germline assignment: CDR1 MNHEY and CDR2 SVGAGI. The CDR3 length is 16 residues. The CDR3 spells CASRMGRDAGRYEQYV. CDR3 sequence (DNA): TGTGCCAGCAGGATGGGACGGGACGCCGGCCGATACGAGCAGTACGTC.